The present T cell receptor (beta chain) was sequenced within a study of T cells in Graves' hyperthyroidism and ophthalmopathy. The length of the CDR3 is 13 residues. Germline CDR1 is DFQATT and CDR2 is SNEGSKA (reference sequence). V gave up 4 bases and J gave up 9 bases, with 15 bases separating them. TCR beta CDR3 regions were amplified from RNA. TCR CDR3 regions were first amplified by RT-PCR with HTBI primers. One entry per CDR3 protein results from TCRdb running MiXCR on the multiplex PCR reads. Of hundreds of thousands of distinct CDR3 sequences listed, about 45% are singletons. Study outcomes and limitations: Most thyroid clonotypes expanded above 0.001 were also detected in blood.

Patients were excluded for uncontrolled infection, other autoimmune disease, pregnancy or lactation. In making diagnoses, clinical symptoms, serum thyroxine and TRAb, thyroid ultrasound and orbital computed tomography were all used. Comments on this clonotype: Its antigen is currently unknown.

The V and J genes are TRBV20-1 and TRBJ2-2; tentatively, D is TRBD1 or TRBD2 (5 bases each). The TCR originated in an adult man with Graves' disease, either hyperthyroidism or ophthalmopathy (not recorded which). The material sequenced was peripheral blood or thyroid tissue (not recorded which). CDR3: CSATGTDSRELFF. CDR3 DNA: TGCAGTGCTACCGGGACCGACTCAAGGGAGCTGTTTTTT.